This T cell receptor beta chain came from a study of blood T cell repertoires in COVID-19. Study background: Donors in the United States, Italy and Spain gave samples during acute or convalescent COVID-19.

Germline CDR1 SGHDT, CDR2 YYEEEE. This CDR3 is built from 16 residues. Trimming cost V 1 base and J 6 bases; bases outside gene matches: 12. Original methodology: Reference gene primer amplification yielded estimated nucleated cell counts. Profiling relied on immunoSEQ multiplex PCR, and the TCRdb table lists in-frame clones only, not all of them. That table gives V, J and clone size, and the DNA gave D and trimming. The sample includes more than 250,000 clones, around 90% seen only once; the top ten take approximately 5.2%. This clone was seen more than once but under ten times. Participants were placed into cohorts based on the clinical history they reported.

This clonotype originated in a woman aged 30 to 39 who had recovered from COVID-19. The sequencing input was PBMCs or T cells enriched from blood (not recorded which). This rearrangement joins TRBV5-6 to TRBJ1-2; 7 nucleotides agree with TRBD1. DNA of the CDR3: TGTGCCAGCAGCTTGCTTAACAGGGGCGCAGGGGATGGCTACACCTTC. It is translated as CASSLLNRGAGDGYTF.